This is a list of T cell receptor beta chains from one sample in a study of cytomegalovirus exposure and HLA in healthy donors. TCRdb keeps only in-frame clones here, not all; method: immunoSEQ multiplex PCR. The sample contains 150,000 to 200,000 clones, around 80% of which appear only once. Material for sequencing was PBMCs. The receptors originated from a man in his forties in good health and CMV-seronegative. Both conserved end residues are part of each CDR3.

length | J | V | CDR3
12 | TRBJ2-5 | TRBV5-1 | CASRESQETQYF
15 | TRBJ1-3 | TRBV5-4 | CASSLGLGSGNTIYF
20 | TRBJ1-4 | TRBV6-1 | CASSGGGGQGIIGGYEKLFF
16 | TRBJ1-1 | TRBV5-1 | CASSSGQGAGGTEAFF
17 | TRBJ2-7 | TRBV11-2 | CASSLRVRGLAGDEQYF
16 | TRBJ2-6 | TRBV19 | CASSIEVGTGIKDLTF
13 | TRBJ1-3 | TRBV28 | CASRTPAGNTIYF
16 | TRBJ1-2 | TRBV15 | CATSREGTGGAQGYTF
10 | TRBJ2-7 | TRBV29-1 | CSVQDYEQYF
16 | TRBJ2-7 | TRBV19 | CASTADLGTGTAEQYF
17 | TRBJ2-5 | TRBV7-8 | CASSSRYGTGGPKTQYF
13 | TRBJ2-1 | TRBV30 | CATSGGVTNEQFF
15 | TRBJ1-2 | TRBV27 | CASSSPGSSYYGYTF
17 | TRBJ1-4 | TRBV4-3 | CASSQNGLGVRNEKLFF
13 | TRBJ1-5 | TRBV19 | CASSGQVNQPQHF
14 | TRBJ1-5 | TRBV29-1 | CSAMSGNSNQPQHF
15 | TRBJ2-5 | TRBV7-2 | CASSLSGLGGETQYF
14 | TRBJ1-1 | TRBV27 | CASSLFTGNTEAFF